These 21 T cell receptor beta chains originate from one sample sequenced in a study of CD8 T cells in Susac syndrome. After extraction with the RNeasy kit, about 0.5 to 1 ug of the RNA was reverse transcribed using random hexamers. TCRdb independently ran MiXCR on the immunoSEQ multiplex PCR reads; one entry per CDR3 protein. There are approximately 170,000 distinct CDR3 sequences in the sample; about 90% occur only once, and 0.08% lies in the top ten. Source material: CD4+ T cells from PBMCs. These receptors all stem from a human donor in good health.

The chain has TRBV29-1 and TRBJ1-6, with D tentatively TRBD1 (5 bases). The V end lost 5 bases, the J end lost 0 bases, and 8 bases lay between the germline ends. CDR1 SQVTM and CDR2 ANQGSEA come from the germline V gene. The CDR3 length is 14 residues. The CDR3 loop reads CSVRQSSYNSPLHF. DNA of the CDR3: TGCAGCGTTCGACAGAGCTCCTATAATTCACCCCTCCACTTT.

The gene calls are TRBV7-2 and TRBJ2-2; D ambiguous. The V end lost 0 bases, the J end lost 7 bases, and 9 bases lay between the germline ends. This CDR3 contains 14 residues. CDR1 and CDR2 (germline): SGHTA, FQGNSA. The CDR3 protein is CASSLAGILGELFF. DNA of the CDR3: TGTGCCAGCAGCTTAGCGGGCATCCTCGGGGAGCTGTTTTTT.

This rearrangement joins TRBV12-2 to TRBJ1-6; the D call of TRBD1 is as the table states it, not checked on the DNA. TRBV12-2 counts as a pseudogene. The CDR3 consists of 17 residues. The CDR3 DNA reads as TGTGCAAGTCGCTTAGAGTGGACAGGGGCGCCTGGGTCACCCCTCCACTTT. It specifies CASRLEWTGAPGSPLHF.

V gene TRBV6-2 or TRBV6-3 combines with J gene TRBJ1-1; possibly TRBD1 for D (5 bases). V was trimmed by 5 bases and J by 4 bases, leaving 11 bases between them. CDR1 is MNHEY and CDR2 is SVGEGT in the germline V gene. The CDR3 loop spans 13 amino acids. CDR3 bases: TGTGCCAGCAGTCTCCAGGGTTTCACTGAAGCTTTCTTT. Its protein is CASSLQGFTEAFF.

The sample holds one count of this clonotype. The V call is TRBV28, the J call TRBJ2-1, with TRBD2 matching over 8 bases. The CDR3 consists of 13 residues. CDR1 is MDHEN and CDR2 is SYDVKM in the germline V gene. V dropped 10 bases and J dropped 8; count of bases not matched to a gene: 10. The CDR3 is CATHLRGVDEQFF. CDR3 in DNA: TGTGCCACCCACCTGCGGGGGGTGGATGAGCAGTTCTTC. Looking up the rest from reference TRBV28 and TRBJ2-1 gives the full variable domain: DVKVTQSSRYLVKRTGEKVFLECVQDMDHENMFWYRQDPGLGLRLIYFSYDVKMKEKGDIPEGYSVSREKKERFSLILESASTNQTSMYLCATHLRGVDEQFFGPGTRLTVL.

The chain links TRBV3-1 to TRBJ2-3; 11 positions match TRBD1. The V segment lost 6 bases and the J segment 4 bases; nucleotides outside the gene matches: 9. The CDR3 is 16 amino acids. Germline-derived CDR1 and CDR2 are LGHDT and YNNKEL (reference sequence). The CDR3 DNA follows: TGTGCCAGCAGTCCCCGAAGGGACAGGGGGGCAGATACGCAGTATTTT. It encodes CASSPRRDRGADTQYF.

The CDR3 loop reads CASTSQEAQYF. CDR3 DNA: TGTGCCAGCACCAGCCAGGAGGCCCAGTACTTC. The chain links TRBV7-2 to TRBJ2-5; possible D gene TRBD2, 5 bases. V lost 7 bases, J lost 9 bases, and 12 bases lay in between. Germline CDR1 is SGHTA and CDR2 is FQGNSA. The CDR3 sequence is 11 residues long.

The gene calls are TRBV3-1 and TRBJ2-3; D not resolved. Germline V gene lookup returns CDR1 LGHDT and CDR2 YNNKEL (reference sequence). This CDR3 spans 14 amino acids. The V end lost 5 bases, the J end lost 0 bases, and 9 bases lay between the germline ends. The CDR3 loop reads CASSSRASTDTQYF. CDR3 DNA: TGTGCCAGCAGCTCCCGTGCTAGCACAGATACGCAGTATTTT.

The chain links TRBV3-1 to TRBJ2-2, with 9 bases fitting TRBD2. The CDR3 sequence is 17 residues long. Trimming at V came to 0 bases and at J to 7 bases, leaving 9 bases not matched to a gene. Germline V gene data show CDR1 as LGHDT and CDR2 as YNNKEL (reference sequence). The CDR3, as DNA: TGTGCCAGCAGCCAAGAGCAGGTAGCGGGGGCAGTCGGGGAGCTGTTTTTT. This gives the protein CASSQEQVAGAVGELFF. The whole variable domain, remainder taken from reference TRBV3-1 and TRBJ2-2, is DTAVSQTPKYLVTQMGNDKSIKCEQNLGHDTMYWYKQDSKKFLKIMFSYNNKELIINETVPNRFSPKSPDKAHLNLHINSLELGDSAVYFCASSQEQVAGAVGELFFGEGSRLTVL.

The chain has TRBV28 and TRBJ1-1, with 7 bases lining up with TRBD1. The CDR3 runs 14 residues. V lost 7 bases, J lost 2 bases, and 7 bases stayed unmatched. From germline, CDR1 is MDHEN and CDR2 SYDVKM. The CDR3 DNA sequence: TGTGCCAGCATCGTGACAGGGAAAAACACTGAAGCTTTCTTT. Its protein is CASIVTGKNTEAFF. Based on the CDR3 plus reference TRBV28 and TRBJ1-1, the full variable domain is DVKVTQSSRYLVKRTGEKVFLECVQDMDHENMFWYRQDPGLGLRLIYFSYDVKMKEKGDIPEGYSVSREKKERFSLILESASTNQTSMYLCASIVTGKNTEAFFGQGTRLTVV.

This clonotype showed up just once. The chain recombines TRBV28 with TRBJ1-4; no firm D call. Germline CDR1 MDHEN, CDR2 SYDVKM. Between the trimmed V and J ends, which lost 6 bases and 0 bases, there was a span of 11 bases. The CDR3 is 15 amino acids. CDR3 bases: TGTGCCAGCAGCCGTTTACCCTCAACTAATGAAAAACTGTTTTTT. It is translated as CASSRLPSTNEKLFF.

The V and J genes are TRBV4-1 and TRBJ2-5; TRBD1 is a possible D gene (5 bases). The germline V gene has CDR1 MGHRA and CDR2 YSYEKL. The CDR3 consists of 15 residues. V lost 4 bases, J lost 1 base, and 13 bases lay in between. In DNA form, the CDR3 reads TGCGCCAGCAGCCCGAAGGGGTACAGCCAAGAGACCCAGTACTTC. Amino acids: CASSPKGYSQETQYF.

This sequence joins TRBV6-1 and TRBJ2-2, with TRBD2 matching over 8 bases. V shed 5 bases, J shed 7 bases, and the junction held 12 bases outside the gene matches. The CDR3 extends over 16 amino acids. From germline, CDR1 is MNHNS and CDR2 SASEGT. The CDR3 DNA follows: TGTGCCAGCAGTCGGGTAGCGGGGACGTCCGGCGGGGAGCTGTTTTTT. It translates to CASSRVAGTSGGELFF.

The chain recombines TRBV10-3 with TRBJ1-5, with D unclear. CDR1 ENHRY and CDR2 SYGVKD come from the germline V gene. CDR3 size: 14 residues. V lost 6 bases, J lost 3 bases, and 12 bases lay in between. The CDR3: CAISEGLFNQPQHF. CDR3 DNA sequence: TGTGCCATCAGCGAAGGACTCTTCAATCAGCCCCAGCATTTT.

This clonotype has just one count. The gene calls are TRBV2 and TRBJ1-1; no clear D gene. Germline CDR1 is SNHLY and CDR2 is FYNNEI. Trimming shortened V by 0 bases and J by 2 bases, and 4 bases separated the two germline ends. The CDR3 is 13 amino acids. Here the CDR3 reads CASSEALNTEAFF. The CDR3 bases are TGTGCCAGCAGTGAAGCGCTAAACACTGAAGCTTTCTTT.

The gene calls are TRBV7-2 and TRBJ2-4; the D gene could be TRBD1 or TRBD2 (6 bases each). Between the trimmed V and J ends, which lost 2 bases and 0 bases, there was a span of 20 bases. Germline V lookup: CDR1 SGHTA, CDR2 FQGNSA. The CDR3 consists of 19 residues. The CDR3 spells CASSLFGGRKELAKNIQYF. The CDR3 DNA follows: TGTGCCAGCAGCTTATTCGGGGGCCGGAAGGAGCTAGCCAAAAACATTCAGTACTTC.

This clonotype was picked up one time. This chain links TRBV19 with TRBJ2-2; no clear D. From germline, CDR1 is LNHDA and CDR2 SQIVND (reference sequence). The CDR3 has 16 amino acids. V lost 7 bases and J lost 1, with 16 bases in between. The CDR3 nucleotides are TGTGCCAGTACTATGCTTAGTCAAAAGAACACCGGGGAGCTGTTTTTT. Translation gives CASTMLSQKNTGELFF.

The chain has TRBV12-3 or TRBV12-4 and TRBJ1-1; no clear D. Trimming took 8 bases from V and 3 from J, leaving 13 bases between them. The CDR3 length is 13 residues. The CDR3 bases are TGTGCCAGCTCAGCCCAGTCCTACACTGAAGCTTTCTTT. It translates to CASSAQSYTEAFF.

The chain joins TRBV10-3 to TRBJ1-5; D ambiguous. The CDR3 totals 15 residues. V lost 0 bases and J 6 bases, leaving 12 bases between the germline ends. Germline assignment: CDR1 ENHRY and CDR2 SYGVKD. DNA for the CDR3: TGTGCCATCAGTGAGTCGAAAGGACGAGGTCAGCCCCAGCATTTT. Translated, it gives CAISESKGRGQPQHF.

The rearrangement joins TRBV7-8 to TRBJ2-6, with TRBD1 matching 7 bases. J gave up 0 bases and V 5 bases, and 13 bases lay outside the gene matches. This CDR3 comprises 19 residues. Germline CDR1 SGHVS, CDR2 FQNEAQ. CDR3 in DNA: TGTGCCAGCAGCAAGACCTCGGGACAGATAAACTCTGGGGCCAACGTCCTGACTTTC. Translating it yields CASSKTSGQINSGANVLTF.

In DNA form, the CDR3 reads TGTGCCAGTAGTACCTTGGGATCAGACTATGGCTACACCTTC. This encodes CASSTLGSDYGYTF. This rearrangement joins TRBV19 to TRBJ1-2, with no clear D. The V end was cut by 4 bases, the J end by 3 bases, with 12 bases between. The CDR3 totals 14 residues. The germline CDR1 and CDR2 sequences are LNHDA and SQIVND (reference sequence).